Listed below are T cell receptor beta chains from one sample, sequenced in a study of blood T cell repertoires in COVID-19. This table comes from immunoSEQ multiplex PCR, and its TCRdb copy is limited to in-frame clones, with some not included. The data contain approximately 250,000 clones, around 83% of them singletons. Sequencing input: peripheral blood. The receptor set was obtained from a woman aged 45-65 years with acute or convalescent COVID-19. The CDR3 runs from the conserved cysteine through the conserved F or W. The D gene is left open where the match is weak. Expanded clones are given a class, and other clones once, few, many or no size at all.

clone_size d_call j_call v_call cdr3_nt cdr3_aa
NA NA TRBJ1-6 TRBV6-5 TGTGCCAGCCGCGGGGGGAATAATTCACCCCTCCACTTT CASRGGNNSPLHF
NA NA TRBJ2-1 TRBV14 TGTGCCAGCAGCCAAGAGTGGCCAGAGCAGTTCTTC CASSQEWPEQFF
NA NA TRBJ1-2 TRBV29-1 TGCAGCGCCCGGGACTCGGGCGAGGGCTACACCTTC CSARDSGEGYTF
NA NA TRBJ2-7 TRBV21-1 TGTGCCAGCAGCAAGGTATCCGGGACAGGGTATGCCTACGAGCAGTACTTC CASSKVSGTGYAYEQYF
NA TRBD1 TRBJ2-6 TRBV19 TGTGCCAGTAGTCGACCCGGGACAGGGGGGGCCAACGTCCTGACTTTC CASSRPGTGGANVLTF
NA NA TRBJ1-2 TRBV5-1 TGCGCCAGCAGCTTGGATGGCAGCTATGGCTACACCTTC CASSLDGSYGYTF
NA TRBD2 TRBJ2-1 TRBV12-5 TGTGCTAGTGGTCCCCAAAGCGGGACCGGTCGATTCTTC CASGPQSGTGRFF
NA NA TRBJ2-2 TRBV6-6 TGTGCCAGCAGTATCGCTTTCGAGGCCGGGGAGCTGTTTTTT CASSIAFEAGELFF
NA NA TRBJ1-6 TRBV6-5 TGTGCCAGTGGGTCTGGACAGATAAGATTTTCACCCCTCCACTTT CASGSGQIRFSPLHF
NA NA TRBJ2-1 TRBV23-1 TGCGCCAGCACGAGGGCGGTGAATACCTACAATGAGCAGTTCTTC CASTRAVNTYNEQFF
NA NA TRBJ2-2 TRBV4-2 TGTGCCAGCAGCCCGATGGGGACTGGGCCGAACACCGGGGAGCTGTTTTTT CASSPMGTGPNTGELFF
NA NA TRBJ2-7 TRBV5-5 TGTGCCAGCAGCTTGGCGCGGGGCTTCCCCTACGAGCAGTACTTC CASSLARGFPYEQYF
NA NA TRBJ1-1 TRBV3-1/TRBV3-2 TGTGCCAGCAGCCAATTGGTAGCCATGGAGAACACTGAAGCTTTCTTT CASSQLVAMENTEAFF
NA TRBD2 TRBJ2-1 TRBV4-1 TGCGCCAGCAGATCTAGCGGGGGCTCCTACAATGAGCAGTTCTTC CASRSSGGSYNEQFF
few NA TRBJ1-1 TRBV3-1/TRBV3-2 TGTGCCAGCAGCCCCCCTGGGCAGGTTGGGTACACTGAAGCTTTCTTT CASSPPGQVGYTEAFF
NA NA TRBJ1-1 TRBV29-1 TGCAGCGTTGAAGATCCACATACCGGGACTGAAGCTTTCTTT CSVEDPHTGTEAFF
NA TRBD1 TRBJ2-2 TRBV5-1 TGCGCCAGCAGCTTGGCAATGGGACAGGGAAACGGGGAGCTGTTTTTT CASSLAMGQGNGELFF
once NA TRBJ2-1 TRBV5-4 TGTGCCAGCAGCGGGTTAGGGGTTCGATACAATGAGCAGTTCTTC CASSGLGVRYNEQFF
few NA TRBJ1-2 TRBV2 TGTGCCAGCAGTGAAGGACCTTGGACAGCTGAGGGTGGCTACACCTTC CASSEGPWTAEGGYTF
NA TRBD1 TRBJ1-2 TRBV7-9 TGTGCCAGCAGCTCGTCGCCGGGACAGGGGGCGCGTGGCTACACCTTC CASSSSPGQGARGYTF
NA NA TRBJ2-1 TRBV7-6 TGTGCCAGCAGCTTAGGCGGGACCTACAATGAGCAGTTCTTC CASSLGGTYNEQFF
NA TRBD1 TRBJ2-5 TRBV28 TGTGCCGCCGGGACAGGGGGCCCCCAGACCCAGTACTTC CAAGTGGPQTQYF
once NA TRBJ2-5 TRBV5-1 TGCGCCAGCAGCCCAAGCCTAATAGGGGGTATGGAGACCCAGTACTTC CASSPSLIGGMETQYF
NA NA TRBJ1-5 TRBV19 TGTGCCAGTAGTGGGGTTGGGGGGAGCAATCAGCCCCAGCATTTT CASSGVGGSNQPQHF
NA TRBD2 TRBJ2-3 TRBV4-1 TGCGCCAGCAGCCCGCTAGCGGGAGGAACAGATACGCAGTATTTT CASSPLAGGTDTQYF
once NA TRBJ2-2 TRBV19 TGTGCCACAGGGGGGAGCCAGGGGACCGGGGAGCTGTTTTTT CATGGSQGTGELFF
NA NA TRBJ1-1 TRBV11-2 TGTGCCACGCAGGGAGGAATTGAAGCTTTCTTT CATQGGIEAFF
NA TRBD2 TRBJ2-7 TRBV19 TGTGCCAGTAGCTCGGGGGGGGACGGGTACGAGCAGTACTTC CASSSGGDGYEQYF
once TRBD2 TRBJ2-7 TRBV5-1 TGCGCCAGCGGACAAGTAGCGGGAGTGGGGTCCTACGAGCAGTACTTC CASGQVAGVGSYEQYF
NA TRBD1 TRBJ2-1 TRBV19 TGTGCCAGTAGTATAGCCTCCGACAGGGGAGGAGGTGAGCAGTTCTTC CASSIASDRGGGEQFF
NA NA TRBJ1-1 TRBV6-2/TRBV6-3 TGTGCCAGCAGTTACTCGATCCCAGGGAACACTGAAGCTTTCTTT CASSYSIPGNTEAFF
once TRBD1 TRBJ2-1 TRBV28 TGTGCCAGCAGTTTCAGGGGGCGGGATGAGCAGTTCTTC CASSFRGRDEQFF
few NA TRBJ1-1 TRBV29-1 TGCAGCACGGAGGAGGGCACTGAAGCTTTCTTT CSTEEGTEAFF
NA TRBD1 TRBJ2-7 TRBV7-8 TGTGCCAGCAGCCAGGAGACGGTGCGGACAGGGCTGGGGGAGCAGTACTTC CASSQETVRTGLGEQYF
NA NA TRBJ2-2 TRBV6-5 TGTGCCAGCATCCCCTCGGGGACCGGGGAGCTGTTTTTT CASIPSGTGELFF
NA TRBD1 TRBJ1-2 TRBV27 TGTGCCAGCAGTTCCACCAGACAGGGGAGGAAGGATGGCTACACCTTC CASSSTRQGRKDGYTF
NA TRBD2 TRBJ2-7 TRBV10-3 TGTGCCATCAGTACTAGCGGGGCCGACTACGAGCAGTACTTC CAISTSGADYEQYF
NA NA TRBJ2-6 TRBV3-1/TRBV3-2 TGTGCCAGCAGCCAAGTAAATTCTGGGGCCAACGTCCTGACTTTC CASSQVNSGANVLTF
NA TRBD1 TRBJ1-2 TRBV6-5 TGTGCCAGCAGAAAAAACAGGGGCCTCTATGGCTACACCTTC CASRKNRGLYGYTF
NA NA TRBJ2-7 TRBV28 TGTGCCAGCAGTTTTCCGGGGTCCTACGAGCAGTACTTC CASSFPGSYEQYF
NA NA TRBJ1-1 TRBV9 TGTGCCAGCAGCGTAGTTAGTGGGAACACTGAAGCTTTCTTT CASSVVSGNTEAFF
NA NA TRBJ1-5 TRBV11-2 TGTGCCAGCAGCGCTAGGAATCAGCCCCAGCATTTT CASSARNQPQHF
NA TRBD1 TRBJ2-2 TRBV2 TGTGCCAGCATTCTAACAGGGGGCGCGAACACCGGGGAGCTGTTTTTT CASILTGGANTGELFF
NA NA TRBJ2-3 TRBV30 TGTGCCTGGACTCAGGAGGGGCGGAAGAATACGCAGTATTTT CAWTQEGRKNTQYF